A selection of T cell receptor beta chains follows, all from one sample in a study of cytomegalovirus exposure and HLA in healthy donors. Assay: immunoSEQ multiplex PCR; the TCRdb copy retains only in-frame clones and omits some. The sample holds tens of thousands of clones, around 96% seen once. The sequenced sample was PBMCs. Receptor source: a man aged 18 to 35 in good health and CMV-seropositive. Each CDR3 is given with its conserved first and last residue.

J gene,V gene,CDR3 protein
TRBJ2-5,TRBV28,CASSLPRDRGFASVAETQYF
TRBJ2-5,TRBV5-5,CASSTRTGPQETQYF
TRBJ2-2,TRBV27,CASSLLEGTGELFF
TRBJ2-1,TRBV6-1,CASTLTGEHNEQFF
TRBJ1-1,TRBV11-1,CASSLGRGRNTEAFF
TRBJ2-1,TRBV11-2,CASSWDRGTYNEQFF
TRBJ1-4,TRBV9,CASSPRTGREKLFF
TRBJ2-5,TRBV28,CASSSTLQTQYF
TRBJ2-6,TRBV2,CASKISDRVYGANVLTF
TRBJ2-1,TRBV10-1,CASSVNSRLYNEQFF
TRBJ2-4,TRBV10-3,CAISPRTGAKNIQYF
TRBJ2-7,TRBV21-1,CASSKANDGKTSYEQYF
TRBJ2-2,TRBV11-3,CASSITGVVAGELFF
TRBJ2-1,TRBV4-3,CASSQGAAGSSYNEQFF
TRBJ1-4,TRBV7-6,CASSLGGQGNEKLFF
TRBJ2-7,TRBV5-6,CASSYGRGDEQYF
TRBJ1-1,TRBV11-2,CASSQVLGGTEAFF
TRBJ2-7,TRBV20-1,CSAAEIPGQYF
TRBJ2-7,TRBV30,CAWSVMVGGGLTYEQYF
TRBJ1-6,TRBV9,CASSTGQEDNSPLHF
TRBJ2-3,TRBV19,CASSIVVGGTDTQYF
TRBJ2-2,TRBV19,CASSIITQDRRLLGTGELFF
TRBJ2-3,TRBV10-1,CASSENREGDTQYF
TRBJ2-3,TRBV6-5,CASSGDRDFSDTQYF
TRBJ1-1,TRBV7-2,CASSPLPPWGVNTEAFF
TRBJ2-7,TRBV11-2,CASSFRGLAETYSYEQYF
TRBJ2-2,TRBV29-1,CSVGGLNTGELFF
TRBJ1-1,TRBV2,CASSYTEPNTEAFF
TRBJ2-3,TRBV18,CASSPPATPTQYF
TRBJ1-1,TRBV6-4,CASSAGQNTEAFF
TRBJ1-5,TRBV5-5,CASSLSGIYSNQPQHF
TRBJ1-2,TRBV5-1,CASSRWRARDRGLPGYGYTF
TRBJ2-5,TRBV6-5,CASRMDSIQETQYF
TRBJ1-6,TRBV27,CASSLGQGGSPLHF
TRBJ2-7,TRBV14,CASSPYGYVHEQYF
TRBJ1-2,TRBV12-5,CASGLKTDGYTF
TRBJ2-1,TRBV18,CASSPQGGNEQFF
TRBJ2-7,TRBV19,CASSSGQGGEQYF
TRBJ1-2,TRBV4-3,CASSQMAAGWGDGYTF
TRBJ2-4,TRBV7-9,CASSHGQIDIQYF